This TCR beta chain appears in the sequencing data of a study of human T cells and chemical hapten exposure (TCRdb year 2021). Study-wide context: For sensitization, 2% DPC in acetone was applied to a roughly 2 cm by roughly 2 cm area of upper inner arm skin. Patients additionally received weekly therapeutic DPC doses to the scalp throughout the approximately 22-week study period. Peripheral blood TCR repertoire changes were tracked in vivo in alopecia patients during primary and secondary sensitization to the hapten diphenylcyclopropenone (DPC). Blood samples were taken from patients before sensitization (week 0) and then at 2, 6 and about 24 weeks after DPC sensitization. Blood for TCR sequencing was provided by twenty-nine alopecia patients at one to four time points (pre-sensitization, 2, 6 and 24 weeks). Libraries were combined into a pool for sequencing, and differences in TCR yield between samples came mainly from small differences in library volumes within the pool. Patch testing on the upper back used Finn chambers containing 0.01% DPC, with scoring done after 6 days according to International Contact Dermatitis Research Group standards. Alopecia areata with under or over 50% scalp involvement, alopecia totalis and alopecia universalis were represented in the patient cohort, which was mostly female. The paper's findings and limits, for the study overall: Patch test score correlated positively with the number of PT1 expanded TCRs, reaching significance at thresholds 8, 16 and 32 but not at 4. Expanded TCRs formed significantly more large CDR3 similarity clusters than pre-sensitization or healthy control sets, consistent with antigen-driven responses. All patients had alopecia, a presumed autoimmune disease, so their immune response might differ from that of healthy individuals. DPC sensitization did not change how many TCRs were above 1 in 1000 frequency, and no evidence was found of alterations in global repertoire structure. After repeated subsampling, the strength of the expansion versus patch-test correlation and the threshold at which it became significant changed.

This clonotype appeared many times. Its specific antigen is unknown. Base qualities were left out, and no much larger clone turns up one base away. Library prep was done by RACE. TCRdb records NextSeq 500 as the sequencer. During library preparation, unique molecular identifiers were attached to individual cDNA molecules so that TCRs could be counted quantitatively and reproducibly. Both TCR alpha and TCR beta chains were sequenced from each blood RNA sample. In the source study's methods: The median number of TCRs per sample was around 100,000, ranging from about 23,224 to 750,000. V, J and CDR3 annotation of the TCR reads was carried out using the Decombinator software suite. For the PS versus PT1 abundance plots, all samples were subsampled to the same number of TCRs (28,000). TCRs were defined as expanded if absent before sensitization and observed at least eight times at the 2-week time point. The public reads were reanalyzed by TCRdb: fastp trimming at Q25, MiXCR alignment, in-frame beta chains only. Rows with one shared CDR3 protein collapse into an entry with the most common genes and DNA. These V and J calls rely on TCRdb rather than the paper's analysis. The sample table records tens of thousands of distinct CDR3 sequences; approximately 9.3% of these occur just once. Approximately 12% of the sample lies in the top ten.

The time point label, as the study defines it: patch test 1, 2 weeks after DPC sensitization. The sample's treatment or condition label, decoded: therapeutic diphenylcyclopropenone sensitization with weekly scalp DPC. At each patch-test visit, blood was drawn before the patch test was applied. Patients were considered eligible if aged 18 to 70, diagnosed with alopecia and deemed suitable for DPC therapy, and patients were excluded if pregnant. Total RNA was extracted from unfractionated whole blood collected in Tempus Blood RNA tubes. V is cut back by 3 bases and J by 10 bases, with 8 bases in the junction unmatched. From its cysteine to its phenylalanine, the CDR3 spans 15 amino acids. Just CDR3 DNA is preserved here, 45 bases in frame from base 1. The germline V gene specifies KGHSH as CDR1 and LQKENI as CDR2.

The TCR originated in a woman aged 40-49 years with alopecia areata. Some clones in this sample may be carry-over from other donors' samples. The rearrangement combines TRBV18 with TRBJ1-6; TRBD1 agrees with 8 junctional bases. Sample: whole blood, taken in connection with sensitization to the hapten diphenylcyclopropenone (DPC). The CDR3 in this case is CASSPGQGGQSPLHF. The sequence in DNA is TGTGCCAGCTCACCTGGACAGGGCGGGCAATCACCCCTCCACTTT.